This T cell receptor beta chain was obtained from a study of T cells in localized non-small cell lung cancer. CDR3 size: 15 residues. Per germline, CDR1 KGHSH and CDR2 LQKENI. Trimming left V 2 bases short and J 1 base short, with 10 bases between. Here immunoSEQ multiplex PCR was the method, and the copy in TCRdb shows in-frame clones only, minus some. This sample has approximately 61,000 clones, with roughly 85% found just once. The TCR comes from a woman aged 35 to 70 with stage I lung adenocarcinoma. Material: peripheral blood, obtained before any cancer treatment. The chain couples TRBV18 to TRBJ2-3, with a tentative D call TRBD2 (7 bases). This chain's CDR3 is CASSPGGARTDTQYF. DNA for the CDR3: TGTGCCAGCTCACCAGGGGGGGCGCGCACAGATACGCAGTATTTT. Using reference TRBV18 and TRBJ2-3 for the parts outside the CDR3, the full variable domain is NAGVMQNPRHLVRRRGQEARLRCSPMKGHSHVYWYRQLPEEGLKFMVYLQKENIIDESGMPKERFSAEFPKEGPSILRIQQVVRGDSAAYFCASSPGGARTDTQYFGPGTRLTVL.